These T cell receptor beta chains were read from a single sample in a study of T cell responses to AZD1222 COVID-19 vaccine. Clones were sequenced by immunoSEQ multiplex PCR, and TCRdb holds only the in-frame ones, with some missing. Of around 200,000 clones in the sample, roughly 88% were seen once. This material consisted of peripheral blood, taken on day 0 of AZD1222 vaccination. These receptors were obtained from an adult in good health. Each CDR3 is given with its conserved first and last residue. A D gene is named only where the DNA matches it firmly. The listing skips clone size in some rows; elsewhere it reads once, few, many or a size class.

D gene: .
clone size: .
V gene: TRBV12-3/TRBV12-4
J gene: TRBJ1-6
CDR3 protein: CASTHRQNSPLHF
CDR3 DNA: TGTGCCAGCACCCACCGACAGAATTCACCCCTCCACTTT

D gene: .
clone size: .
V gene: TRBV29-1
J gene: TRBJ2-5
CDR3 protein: CSAEGTHRGTQYF
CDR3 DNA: TGCAGCGCCGAAGGCACCCACAGAGGGACCCAGTACTTC

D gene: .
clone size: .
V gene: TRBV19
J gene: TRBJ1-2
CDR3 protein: CASSIGSGVYGYTF
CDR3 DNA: TGTGCCAGTAGTATAGGTAGCGGAGTATATGGCTACACCTTC

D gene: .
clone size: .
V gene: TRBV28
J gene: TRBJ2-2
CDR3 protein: CASSLLSGELFF
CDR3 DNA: TGTGCCAGCAGTTTACTGTCAGGGGAGCTGTTTTTT

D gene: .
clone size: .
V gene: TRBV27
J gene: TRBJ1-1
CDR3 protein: CASSSRPTEAFF
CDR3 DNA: TGTGCCAGCAGTTCCAGACCCACTGAAGCTTTCTTT

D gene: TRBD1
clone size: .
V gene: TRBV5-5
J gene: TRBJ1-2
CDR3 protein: CASSFYRTGGGYGYTF
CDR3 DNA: TGTGCCAGCAGTTTTTACCGAACAGGGGGCGGCTATGGCTACACCTTC

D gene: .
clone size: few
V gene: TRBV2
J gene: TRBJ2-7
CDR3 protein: CASSEAGYRYEQYF
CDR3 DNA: TGTGCCAGCAGTGAAGCGGGATACCGTTACGAGCAGTACTTC

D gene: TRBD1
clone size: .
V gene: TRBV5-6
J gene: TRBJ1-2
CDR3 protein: CASRPGTAYGYTF
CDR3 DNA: TGTGCCAGCAGACCCGGGACAGCTTATGGCTACACCTTC

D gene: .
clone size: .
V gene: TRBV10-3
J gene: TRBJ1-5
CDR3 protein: CAAQGSNNQPQHF
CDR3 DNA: TGTGCCGCCCAGGGGTCCAACAATCAGCCCCAGCATTTT

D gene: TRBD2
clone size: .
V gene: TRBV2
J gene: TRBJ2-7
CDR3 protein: CASTTGTSGVFYEQYF
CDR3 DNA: TGTGCCAGCACTACAGGGACTAGCGGGGTTTTCTACGAGCAGTACTTC

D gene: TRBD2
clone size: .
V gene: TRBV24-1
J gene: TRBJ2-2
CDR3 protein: CATSVRGGDTGELFF
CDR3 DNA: TGTGCCACCAGTGTACGGGGGGGCGACACCGGGGAGCTGTTTTTT

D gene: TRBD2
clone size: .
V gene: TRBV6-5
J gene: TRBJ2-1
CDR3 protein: CASRLAGSYNEQFF
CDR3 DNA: TGTGCCAGCAGACTAGCGGGCTCCTACAATGAGCAGTTCTTC

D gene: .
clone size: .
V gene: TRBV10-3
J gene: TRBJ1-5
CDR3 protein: CAISEAYSNQPQHF
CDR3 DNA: TGTGCCATCAGCGAGGCCTATAGCAATCAGCCCCAGCATTTT

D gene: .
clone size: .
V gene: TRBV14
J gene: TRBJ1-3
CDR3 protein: CASSSRALGGNTIYF
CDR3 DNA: TGTGCCAGCAGCTCGAGGGCGCTGGGAGGAAACACCATATATTTT

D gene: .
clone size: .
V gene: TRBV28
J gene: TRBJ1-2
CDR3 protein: CASSLPQLANYGYTF
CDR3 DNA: TGTGCCAGCAGCCTTCCACAGTTAGCTAACTATGGCTACACCTTC

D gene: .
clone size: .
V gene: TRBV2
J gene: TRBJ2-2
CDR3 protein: CASSGEPVTGELFF
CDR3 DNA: TGTGCCAGCAGTGGGGAGCCGGTCACCGGGGAGCTGTTTTTT

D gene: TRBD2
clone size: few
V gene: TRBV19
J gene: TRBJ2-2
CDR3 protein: CASTTGTSGFRTGELFF
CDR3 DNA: TGTGCCAGTACCACGGGGACTAGCGGGTTTCGGACCGGGGAGCTGTTTTTT

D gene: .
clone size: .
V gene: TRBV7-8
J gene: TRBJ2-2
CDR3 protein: CASLKGRGVTGELFF
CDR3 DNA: TGTGCCAGCCTGAAGGGGAGAGGAGTCACCGGGGAGCTGTTTTTT

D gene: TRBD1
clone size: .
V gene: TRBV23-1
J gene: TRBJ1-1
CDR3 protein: CASGGKKQGAARAFF
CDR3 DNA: TGCGCCAGCGGAGGGAAAAAACAGGGGGCCGCGCGGGCTTTCTTT

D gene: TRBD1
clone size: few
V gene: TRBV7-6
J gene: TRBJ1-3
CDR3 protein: CASSYRGLPGNTIYF
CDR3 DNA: TGTGCCAGCAGCTATAGGGGGCTTCCTGGAAACACCATATATTTT

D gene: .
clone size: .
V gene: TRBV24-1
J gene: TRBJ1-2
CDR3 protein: CATSDPGQQEGYTF
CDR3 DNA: TGTGCCACCAGTGACCCGGGACAACAGGAAGGCTACACCTTC

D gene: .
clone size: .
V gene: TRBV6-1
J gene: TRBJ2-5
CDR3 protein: CASSDPTSPQETQYF
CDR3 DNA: TGTGCCAGCAGTGATCCGACCTCCCCCCAAGAGACCCAGTACTTC

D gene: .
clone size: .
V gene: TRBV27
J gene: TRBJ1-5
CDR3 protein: CASSPWGGSNQPQHF
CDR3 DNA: TGTGCCAGCAGTCCCTGGGGGGGGAGCAATCAGCCCCAGCATTTT

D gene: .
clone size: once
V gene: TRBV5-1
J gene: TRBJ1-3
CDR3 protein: CASSLAPGANSGNTIYF
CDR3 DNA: TGCGCCAGCAGCTTGGCTCCGGGTGCCAACTCTGGAAACACCATATATTTT

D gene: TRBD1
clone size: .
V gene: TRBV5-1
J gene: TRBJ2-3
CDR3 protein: CASSLGDRVRDTQYF
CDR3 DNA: TGCGCCAGCAGCTTGGGAGACAGGGTCCGCGATACGCAGTATTTT

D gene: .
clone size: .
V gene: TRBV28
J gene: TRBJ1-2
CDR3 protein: CASSRGYNYGYTF
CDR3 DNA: TGTGCCAGCAGTAGGGGATATAACTATGGCTACACCTTC

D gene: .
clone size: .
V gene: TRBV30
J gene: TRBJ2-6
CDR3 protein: CAWSVNSGANVLTF
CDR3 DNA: TGTGCCTGGAGTGTAAACTCTGGGGCCAACGTCCTGACTTTC